This T cell receptor beta chain came from a study of blood T cell repertoires in COVID-19. In the study overall: Sample material is recorded as cDNA or gDNA derived from T cells, B-cell-depleted T cells, or PBMCs.

Germline trimming cut 7 bases from V and 6 bases from J; bases unmatched to any gene: 8. Germline V gives CDR1 MDHEN, CDR2 SYDVKM. CDR3 length: 13 amino acids. Here immunoSEQ multiplex PCR was the method, and the copy in TCRdb shows in-frame clones only, minus some. This sample has 130,000 or so clones, with 88% found just once. The chain employs TRBV28 and TRBJ2-7; 8 bases align to TRBD2. The receptor comes from a man between 65 and 80 years old with active COVID-19. The sequenced sample was peripheral blood. The CDR3: CASNPRGGAEQYF. Here the CDR3 DNA reads TGTGCCAGCAACCCCCGGGGGGGGGCCGAGCAGTACTTC.